Listed here is a single TCR beta chain. The target antigen is unknown. The sample comes from a study of cytomegalovirus exposure and HLA in healthy donors. General study results and limits: An analysis that was carried out later associated approximately 15,000 TCR beta sequences with HLA alleles at 0.05 false discovery rate.

In the PCR, 60 Vbeta and 13 Jbeta primers were used. Produced via immunoSEQ multiplex PCR; TCRdb's table is partial and in-frame only. This sample has some 120,000 clones, with 77% found just once. The V gene's germline CDR1 is SGDLS and CDR2 YYNGEE. V lost 4 bases and J lost 7; bases outside the gene matches: 8. CDR3 length: 14 amino acids. Material: PBMCs. The rearrangement links TRBV9 to TRBJ1-2, with 9 bases fitting TRBD1. The TCR was taken from a woman in her 40s in good health and CMV-seropositive. The CDR3 sequence: CASSLLGQGGGYTF. CDR3 in DNA: TGTGCCAGCAGCCTATTGGGACAGGGTGGTGGCTACACCTTC. The full variable domain, rest sourced from reference TRBV9 and TRBJ1-2, is DSGVTQTPKHLITATGQRVTLRCSPRSGDLSVYWYQQSLDQGLQFLIQYYNGEERAKGNILERFSAQQFPDLHSELNLSSLELGDSALYFCASSLLGQGGGYTFGSGTRLTVV.